This T cell receptor (beta chain) was identified in a study of T cells in localized non-small cell lung cancer. CDR1 SGHRS and CDR2 YFSETQ come from the germline V gene. V lost 2 bases, J lost 1 base, and 11 bases lay in between. The CDR3 is 15 residues long. This table comes from immunoSEQ multiplex PCR, and its TCRdb copy is limited to in-frame clones, with some not included. The table has roughly 26,000 clones, more than 85% seen once. This clone showed up just once. Sequencing used peripheral blood, obtained before any cancer treatment. This clonotype was sampled from a female donor at least 60 years old with stage II squamous cell lung carcinoma. V gene TRBV5-1 combines with J gene TRBJ2-3, with D perhaps TRBD1 (5 bases). CDR3 amino acids: CASSLPRQRTDTQYF. The CDR3 DNA reads as TGCGCCAGCAGCTTACCCAGACAGCGCACAGATACGCAGTATTTT.